One sample yielded the 13 T cell receptor beta chains listed below, sequenced in a study of Ad26.COV2.S vaccination and SARS-CoV-2 variants. This sample's treatment: roughly 18 received Ad26.COV2.S at low or high dose, single or two shots; roughly 5 received placebo; per-sample allocation not given. Day 63 following the first vaccine or placebo injection was when the samples were taken. Libraries were prepared by immunoSEQ multiplex PCR; TCRdb keeps only in-frame clonotypes and omits some of them. The sample carries about 350,000 clones, 88% recorded once. Sample: peripheral blood, taken in a trial of Ad26.COV2.S vaccine versus placebo. The receptors here all came from a person between 18 and 59 years old who received the Ad26.COV2.S COVID-19 vaccine or a placebo.

The chain carries TRBV30 and TRBJ2-3; TRBD2 matches 10 bases. With V trimmed by 2 bases and J by 0 bases, 8 bases remained unmatched. The germline gives CDR1 GTSNPN, CDR2 SVGIG (reference sequence). This CDR3 spans 17 amino acids. The CDR3 DNA reads as TGTGCCTGGAGTAGACGTCGGACTAGCGGTAGCACAGATACGCAGTATTTT. Translated, it gives CAWSRRRTSGSTDTQYF.

The gene calls are TRBV6-5 and TRBJ2-7; D is unclear. The CDR3 length is 11 residues. Germline CDR1 and CDR2: MNHEY and SVGAGI. V shed 2 bases and J shed 8 bases, with 7 bases lying between them. The CDR3 loop is CASSYRFKQYF. CDR3 nucleotide sequence: TGTGCCAGCAGTTACCGTTTTAAGCAGTACTTC.

The chain joins TRBV7-2 to TRBJ2-7; D is unclear. The CDR3 is made up of 14 amino acids. The V end was cut by 5 bases, the J end by 0 bases, with 11 bases between. Per germline, CDR1 SGHTA and CDR2 FQGNSA. The CDR3 spells CASSQGRVSYEQYF. DNA of the CDR3: TGTGCCAGCAGCCAAGGACGGGTCTCCTACGAGCAGTACTTC.

This clone was detected once. The CDR3, as DNA: TGTGCCAGCAGCTTAGAGGGGTATCGGAGGACTAGCGGGCTCGAGCAGTACTTC. It translates to CASSLEGYRRTSGLEQYF. The rearrangement links TRBV7-2 to TRBJ2-7; TRBD2 agrees at 11 bases. The CDR3 is 18 amino acids. With 1 base clipped from V and 6 bases from J, the junction kept 14 bases outside the gene matches. CDR1 is SGHTA, CDR2 FQGNSA, per germline.

CDR3 amino acids: CASSSRQGRTSETQYF. The DNA for the CDR3 is TGTGCCAGCAGTAGCCGACAGGGGCGGACAAGTGAGACCCAGTACTTC. V gene TRBV27 combines with J gene TRBJ2-5; TRBD1 matches at 8 bases. In germline, CDR1 is MNHEY, CDR2 SMNVEV (reference sequence). The CDR3 is made up of 16 amino acids. The junction had 13 bases not matched to a gene; V was cut back by 5 bases and J by 5 bases.

CDR3 protein: CASSQTTVNYGYTF. The CDR3 nucleotides read TGCGCCAGCAGTCAGACGACAGTTAACTATGGCTACACCTTC. This chain links TRBV23-1 with TRBJ1-2, with D possibly matching TRBD1 (5 bases). TRBV23-1 falls under the ORF class, with uncertain function. Between the trimmed V and J ends, which lost 3 bases and 1 base, there was a span of 9 bases. This CDR3 contains 14 residues.

This clone showed up just once. The J gene is TRBJ1-1, the V gene TRBV13; D gene unclear. V lost 5 bases to trimming and J lost 4 bases, with 14 bases between them. Germline V lookup: CDR1 PRHDT, CDR2 FYEKMQ (reference sequence). This CDR3 is 14 amino acids long. The CDR3 region is CASSPRPRGTEAFF. CDR3 bases: TGTGCCAGCAGCCCGCGGCCCCGCGGCACTGAAGCTTTCTTT.

V and J are TRBV29-1 and TRBJ1-2, with 8 bases matching TRBD1. The CDR3 has 14 residues. Germline V lookup: CDR1 SQVTM, CDR2 ANQGSEA. The V segment lost 7 bases and the J segment 1 base; nucleotides outside the gene matches: 8. The CDR3 DNA reads as TGCAGCGCCACGGACAGGGCGAATAACTATGGCTACACCTTC. It translates to CSATDRANNYGYTF.

This sequence joins TRBV7-9 and TRBJ2-3, with 12 nucleotides matching TRBD2. This CDR3 has 17 residues. Unmatched junction bases numbered 11, after V lost 5 bases and J lost 5 bases. CDR1 SEHNR and CDR2 FQNEAQ come from the germline V gene (reference sequence). The CDR3 spells CASSKRASGRAKDTQYF. In DNA, the CDR3 is TGTGCCAGCAGCAAAAGAGCTAGCGGGAGGGCCAAAGATACGCAGTATTTT.

The chain recombines TRBV7-2 with TRBJ2-3; 7 positions agree with TRBD2. V was pared by 5 bases and J by 7 bases, with 6 bases of the junction left unmatched. Germline V gene lookup returns CDR1 SGHTA and CDR2 FQGNSA. CDR3 length: 13 residues. DNA for the CDR3: TGTGCCAGCAGCCCGGGGGGATCAAATACGCAGTATTTT. Protein product: CASSPGGSNTQYF.

This chain links TRBV19 with TRBJ2-7, with TRBD1 as a possible D gene (6 bases). Germline loops: CDR1 LNHDA, CDR2 SQIVND (reference sequence). CDR3 size: 13 residues. V lost 5 bases and J lost 4, with 12 bases in between. CDR3 region: CASSGFRGYEQYF. CDR3 in DNA: TGTGCCAGTAGTGGATTCAGGGGATACGAGCAGTACTTC.

The chain couples TRBV30 to TRBJ2-2, with 8 bases that match TRBD1. The V segment lost 0 bases and the J segment 4 bases; nucleotides outside the gene matches: 1. This CDR3 is built from 14 residues. Per the germline V gene, CDR1 is GTSNPN and CDR2 is SVGIG (reference sequence). The CDR3 region has the DNA TGTGCCTGGAGTGTACAGGGGGGCACCGGGGAGCTGTTTTTT. As protein: CAWSVQGGTGELFF.

The chain has TRBV7-2 and TRBJ2-2, with D perhaps matching TRBD1 (6 bases). Germline V CDR1 and CDR2: SGHTA, FQGNSA. This CDR3 has 15 amino acids. Trimming took off 5 bases at V and 7 bases at J, with 17 bases between the two ends. CDR3 sequence (DNA): TGTGCCAGCAGCCCAAGTGGGACAAAGGACGGGGAGCTGTTTTTT. This gives the protein CASSPSGTKDGELFF.